Presented here are 9 T cell receptor beta chains from one specimen sequenced in a study of OX40 agonist ivuxolimab in advanced cancers. The assay was immunoSEQ multiplex PCR, and TCRdb's table has in-frame clones only and misses some. The sample yields 60,000 to 75,000 clones, 75% to 95% seen once. The sequencing used CD4+ or CD8+ T cells sorted from blood, collected in a trial of the OX40 agonist ivuxolimab. The receptors originated from an adult with an advanced solid tumor such as melanoma, head and neck, liver or kidney cancer.

V and J are TRBV7-2 and TRBJ2-1; D may be TRBD1 (6 bases). Trimming cost V 2 bases and J 9 bases, with 17 bases left between them. Germline V gene sequence: CDR1 SGHTA, CDR2 FQGNSA. The CDR3 has 15 amino acids. CDR3 bases: TGTGCCAGCAGCTTAATGCCAGGGGCGCCTATTGAGCAGTTCTTC. Translating gives CASSLMPGAPIEQFF.

The genes are TRBV19 and TRBJ2-5; TRBD1 might be the D (5 bases). Germline CDR1 is LNHDA and CDR2 is SQIVND (reference sequence). The length of the CDR3 is 15 residues. Trimming pared 2 bases from V and 5 bases from J, leaving 15 bases between. CDR3 in DNA: TGTGCCAGTAGTATATCCAGGGCCGTCCCGGAGACCCAGTACTTC. It encodes CASSISRAVPETQYF.

This rearrangement joins TRBV10-3 to TRBJ1-3; D is ambiguous. CDR3 length: 15 residues. The germline V gene encodes CDR1 ENHRY and CDR2 SYGVKD. Trimming removed 4 bases from V and 4 bases from J, with 14 bases in between. CDR3 DNA: TGTGCCATCAGTGTCGGAGGAGCGGGAGGAAACACCATATATTTT. This sequence encodes CAISVGGAGGNTIYF.

The gene calls are TRBV5-1 and TRBJ1-1; 7 positions agree with TRBD1. Germline V CDR1 and CDR2: SGHRS, YFSETQ. V shed 3 bases, J shed 8 bases, and the junction held 10 bases outside the gene matches. The CDR3 is made up of 14 amino acids. In DNA, the CDR3 is TGCGCCAGCAGCTCCCAAACTACGACAGGGGAAGCTTTCTTT. Encoded protein: CASSSQTTTGEAFF.

The chain is built from TRBV2 and TRBJ2-2; 9 bases are shared with TRBD1. CDR1 is SNHLY and CDR2 is FYNNEI in the germline V gene. V was clipped by 10 bases and J by 3 bases; unmatched bases: 6. This CDR3 is built from 14 residues. CDR3 sequence reads: CAKLGQGHTGELFF. CDR3 in DNA: TGTGCCAAACTGGGACAGGGTCACACCGGGGAGCTGTTTTTT.

The V call is TRBV27, the J call TRBJ2-3; tentatively, D is TRBD1 or TRBD2 (6 bases each). From germline, CDR1 is MNHEY and CDR2 SMNVEV (reference sequence). V was trimmed by 2 bases and J by 0 bases, leaving 12 bases between them. The CDR3 runs 16 residues. The CDR3 coding sequence is TGTGCCAGCAGTTTAGCGGGACAAACTAGCACAGATACGCAGTATTTT. Protein product: CASSLAGQTSTDTQYF.

The rearrangement links TRBV9 to TRBJ2-3; the match to TRBD2 covers 7 bases. The CDR3 length is 16 residues. The germline gives CDR1 SGDLS, CDR2 YYNGEE. With V trimmed by 2 bases and J by 0 bases, 6 bases remained unmatched. The DNA for the CDR3 is TGTGCCAGCAGCGTCCGCGGGGGAGCTAGCACAGATACGCAGTATTTT. Protein product: CASSVRGGASTDTQYF.

The rearrangement links TRBV19 to TRBJ1-2, with a tentative D call TRBD1 (5 bases). Germline CDR1 LNHDA, CDR2 SQIVND (reference sequence). The CDR3 covers 14 residues. The V end was cut by 2 bases, the J end by 5 bases, with 12 bases between. The CDR3 DNA reads as TGTGCCAGTAGTATACAAGGGGATCGGTATGGCTACACCTTC. It specifies CASSIQGDRYGYTF.

The gene calls are TRBV11-2 and TRBJ2-2, with 7 bases lining up with TRBD1. The V gene's germline CDR1 is SGHAT and CDR2 FQNNGV. Trimming at V came to 3 bases and at J to 2 bases, leaving 3 bases not matched to a gene. The CDR3 is made up of 15 amino acids. CDR3 in amino acids: CASSLGQLNTGELFF. The DNA for the CDR3 is TGTGCCAGCAGCTTGGGACAGCTAAACACCGGGGAGCTGTTTTTT.